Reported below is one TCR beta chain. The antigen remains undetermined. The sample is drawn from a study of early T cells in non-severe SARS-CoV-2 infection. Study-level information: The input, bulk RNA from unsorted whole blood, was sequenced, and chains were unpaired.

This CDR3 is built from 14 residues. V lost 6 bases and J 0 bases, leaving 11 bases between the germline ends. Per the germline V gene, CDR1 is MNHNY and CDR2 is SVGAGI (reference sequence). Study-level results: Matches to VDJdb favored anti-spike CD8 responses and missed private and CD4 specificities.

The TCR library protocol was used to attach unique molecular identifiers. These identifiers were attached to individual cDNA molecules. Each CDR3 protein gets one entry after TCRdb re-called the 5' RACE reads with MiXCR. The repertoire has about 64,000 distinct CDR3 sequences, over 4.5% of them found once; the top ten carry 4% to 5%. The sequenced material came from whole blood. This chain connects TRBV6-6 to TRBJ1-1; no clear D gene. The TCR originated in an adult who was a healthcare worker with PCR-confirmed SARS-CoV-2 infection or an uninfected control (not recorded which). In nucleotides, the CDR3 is TGTGCCAGCAGAGTGCGGCCGCTGAACACTGAAGCTTTCTTT. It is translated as CASRVRPLNTEAFF.